These 17 T cell receptor beta chains were sequenced from one sample in a study of CD8+CD57+ T cells in acquired aplastic anemia. Genomic DNA acted as the template from which TCR beta VDJ combination and CDR3 sequence profiling were carried out. TCRdb called the reads again in MiXCR, with one record for every CDR3 protein. The sample comprises about 160,000 distinct CDR3 sequences, roughly 40% of which are singletons, and about 1.1% rests with the top ten. Sequencing was performed on sorted CD4+, CD8+, or CD8+CD57+ T cells (not recorded which) from PBMCs. Every receptor here comes from a human donor in good health.

Notes on this clonotype: A much larger clone lies one base from this, so it may be a read error. The chain carries TRBV20-1 and TRBJ2-7; 8 bases match TRBD2. This CDR3 is 13 amino acids long. The V segment lost 3 bases and the J segment 6 bases; nucleotides outside the gene matches: 7. The germline CDR1 and CDR2 sequences are DFQATT and SNEGSKA (reference sequence). CDR3: CSASLSGMCEQYF. CDR3 bases: TGCAGTGCTAGTCTTAGCGGGATGTGCGAGCAGTACTTC.

At least ten counts were recorded for this clonotype. The J gene is TRBJ2-1, the V gene TRBV20-1, with 9 bases fitting TRBD1. With V trimmed by 6 bases and J by 2 bases, 5 bases remained unmatched. The CDR3 extends over 14 amino acids. The germline V gene has CDR1 DFQATT and CDR2 SNEGSKA (reference sequence). The CDR3 region is CSAETGGAYNEQFF. DNA for the CDR3: TGCAGTGCGGAGACAGGGGGAGCCTACAATGAGCAGTTCTTC.

This chain joins TRBV11-3 and TRBJ2-3; no clear D gene. V was cut by 5 bases and J by 0 bases, with 9 bases left in between. The germline gives CDR1 SGHNT, CDR2 YENEEA. This CDR3 region has 14 residues. The CDR3 sequence: CASSPRSSTDTQYF. The CDR3 DNA sequence: TGTGCCAGCAGCCCCCGCTCTAGCACAGATACGCAGTATTTT.

V and J are TRBV12-3 or TRBV12-4 and TRBJ1-4, with D unclear. The CDR3 loop spans 13 amino acids. V dropped 1 base and J dropped 10 bases, with 10 bases sitting between them. The CDR3 DNA reads TGTGCCAGCAGTTTAGGTTGGCGGGTAAAACTGTTTTTT. It encodes CASSLGWRVKLFF.

The chain employs TRBV24-1 and TRBJ2-1; D gene uncertain. CDR3 length: 14 residues. Trimming shortened V by 3 bases and J by 4 bases, and 9 bases separated the two germline ends. Germline V gene data show CDR1 as KGHDR and CDR2 as SFDVKD. CDR3 sequence (DNA): TGTGCCACCAGTGATGGTGACGTGTACAATGAGCAGTTCTTC. It codes for CATSDGDVYNEQFF.

This clonotype was detected ten times or more. The V gene is TRBV5-1, the J gene TRBJ1-1; TRBD1 matches 7 bases. The CDR3 contains 14 residues. The germline V gene has CDR1 SGHRS and CDR2 YFSETQ. The V segment lost 5 bases and the J segment 3 bases; nucleotides outside the gene matches: 7. CDR3 coding DNA: TGCGCCAGCAGAGACAGGGCATGGGACACTGAAGCTTTCTTT. Encoded protein: CASRDRAWDTEAFF.

In its sample, this clonotype was seen many times. The rearrangement joins TRBV7-6 to TRBJ1-1, with 10 bases lining up with TRBD1. The germline CDR1 and CDR2 sequences are SGHVS and FNYEAQ. The V and J ends lost 5 bases and 5 bases, in that order; junction bases with no gene match: 8. The CDR3 spans 15 residues. The CDR3 spells CASSGGQGRSTEAFF. The DNA for the CDR3 is TGTGCCAGCAGCGGGGGACAGGGGAGGAGTACTGAAGCTTTCTTT.

There are many counts of this clonotype. The CDR3 region is CASSRDAGVGETQYF. CDR3 in DNA: TGTGCCAGCAGCCGGGACGCCGGGGTGGGCGAGACCCAGTACTTC. The chain employs TRBV2 and TRBJ2-5; D could derive from TRBD1 or TRBD2 (5 bases each). CDR1 is SNHLY and CDR2 is FYNNEI in the germline V gene. The CDR3 runs to 15 residues. V lost 6 bases to trimming and J lost 5 bases, with 19 bases between them.

This chain uses TRBV20-1 with TRBJ1-5, with TRBD1 identical over 10 bases. Per germline, CDR1 DFQATT and CDR2 SNEGSKA (reference sequence). The CDR3 totals 14 residues. J lost 6 bases, V lost 8 bases, and 10 bases had no gene match. The CDR3 here is CSTNRTGGGQPQHF. CDR3 nucleotides: TGCAGTACCAACCGGACAGGGGGTGGTCAGCCCCAGCATTTT.

The rearrangement joins TRBV24-1 to TRBJ1-4; D unclear. Deletions cut 4 bases from V and 5 bases from J, with 7 bases between. CDR3 length equals 13 residues. CDR1 is KGHDR and CDR2 is SFDVKD in the germline V gene. The CDR3 protein is CATSEVSNEKLFF. The CDR3 DNA follows: TGTGCCACCAGTGAGGTTTCGAATGAAAAACTGTTTTTT.

The chain is built from TRBV14 and TRBJ2-1; the D is unclear. CDR1 SGHDN and CDR2 FVKESK come from the germline V gene. The V and J ends lost 6 bases and 4 bases respectively, with 4 bases between them. CDR3 length: 11 amino acids. CDR3: CASRGYNEQFF. CDR3 nucleotide sequence: TGTGCCAGCAGAGGGTACAATGAGCAGTTCTTC. Looking up the rest from reference TRBV14 and TRBJ2-1 gives the full variable domain: EAGVTQFPSHSVIEKGQTVTLRCDPISGHDNLYWYRRVMGKEIKFLLHFVKESKQDESGMPNNRFLAERTGGTYSTLKVQPAELEDSGVYFCASRGYNEQFFGPGTRLTVL.

This clonotype was detected ten times or more. The chain joins TRBV7-2 to TRBJ2-7; TRBD2 aligns across 12 bases. Per the germline V gene, CDR1 is SGHTA and CDR2 is FQGNSA. The ends lost 3 bases at V and 7 bases at J; junction bases unmatched: 19. The CDR3 has 19 amino acids. The CDR3 reads CASSFFVGPALAGGLEQYF. DNA of the CDR3: TGTGCCAGCAGCTTTTTCGTAGGCCCTGCGCTAGCGGGGGGGCTGGAGCAGTACTTC.

In this sample, this clonotype turned up many times. The CDR3 DNA reads as TGTGCCAGTAGTATGGACAGGGGATCCTACAATGAGCAGTTCTTC. Translated: CASSMDRGSYNEQFF. The chain is built from TRBV19 and TRBJ2-1, with 9 nucleotides matching TRBD1. The CDR3 sequence is 15 residues long. CDR1 is LNHDA and CDR2 is SQIVND in the germline V gene (reference sequence). V trimming: 3 bases; J trimming: 1 base; junction bases outside the gene matches: 1.

This clonotype has ten or more counts. The chain has TRBV10-1 and TRBJ2-3; tentatively, D is TRBD2 (6 bases). The length of the CDR3 is 18 residues. CDR1 is WNHNN, CDR2 SYGVQD, per germline (reference sequence). V shed 6 bases and J shed 8 bases, with 30 bases lying between them. CDR3 nucleotide sequence: TGCGCCAGCAGCAACATCGGTAGCGGACGAGGCCTTCGAGTTACGCAGTATTTT. Its protein product is CASSNIGSGRGLRVTQYF.

This clonotype was observed many times. CDR3 region: CASKGQVNTGELFF. CDR3 DNA: TGTGCCAGCAAGGGACAGGTTAACACCGGGGAGCTGTTTTTT. The rearrangement joins TRBV6-4 to TRBJ2-2, with 8 bases identical to TRBD1. The germline CDR1 and CDR2 sequences are MRHNA and SNTAGT. Losses at the gene ends were 7 bases for V and 2 bases for J; bases not matched to a gene: 3. The CDR3 is made up of 14 amino acids.

The J gene is TRBJ1-1, the V gene TRBV2; no firm D call. V lost 0 bases and J lost 8, with 10 bases in between. Per the germline V gene, CDR1 is SNHLY and CDR2 is FYNNEI. The CDR3 length is 13 residues. The CDR3 DNA follows: TGTGCCAGCAGTGAAGCAAGGGCCGGGGAAGCTTTCTTT. It is translated as CASSEARAGEAFF.

The rearrangement links TRBV19 to TRBJ1-3; unclear D gene. Trimming removed 3 bases from V and 0 bases from J, with 6 bases in between. The CDR3 runs 14 residues. Per germline, CDR1 LNHDA and CDR2 SQIVND (reference sequence). CDR3 coding DNA: TGTGCCAGTAGTATTCGGGGCTCTGGAAACACCATATATTTT. Translated, it gives CASSIRGSGNTIYF. Full variable domain (rest looked up from reference TRBV19 and TRBJ1-3): DGGITQSPKYLFRKEGQNVTLSCEQNLNHDAMYWYRQDPGQGLRLIYYSQIVNDFQKGDIAEGYSVSREKKESFPLTVTSAQKNPTAFYLCASSIRGSGNTIYFGEGSWLTVV.